This T cell receptor gamma chain was profiled in a study of gamma-delta T cells after stem cell transplantation. Concerning this clone itself: This clone may be a read error of a much larger clone one base away.

TCRdb re-called the RT-PCR reads using CATT. The profile shows 250 to 350 gamma-chain clones, more than 55% of them singletons. The CDR3 contains 14 residues. Germline CDR1 GITISATS, CDR2 ISYDGTV (reference sequence). The TCR originated in a human donor. It is not recorded whose cells these are; they may come from a transplant donor. The sample comprised gamma-delta T cells. This chain joins TRGV9 and TRGJP. TCRdb carries no J gene annotation; the J gene was assigned here by matching the DNA with germline. The CDR3 coding sequence is TGTGCCTTGAGGGAAGAGTTGGGCAAAAAAATCAAGGTATTT. This codes for CALREELGKKIKVF.